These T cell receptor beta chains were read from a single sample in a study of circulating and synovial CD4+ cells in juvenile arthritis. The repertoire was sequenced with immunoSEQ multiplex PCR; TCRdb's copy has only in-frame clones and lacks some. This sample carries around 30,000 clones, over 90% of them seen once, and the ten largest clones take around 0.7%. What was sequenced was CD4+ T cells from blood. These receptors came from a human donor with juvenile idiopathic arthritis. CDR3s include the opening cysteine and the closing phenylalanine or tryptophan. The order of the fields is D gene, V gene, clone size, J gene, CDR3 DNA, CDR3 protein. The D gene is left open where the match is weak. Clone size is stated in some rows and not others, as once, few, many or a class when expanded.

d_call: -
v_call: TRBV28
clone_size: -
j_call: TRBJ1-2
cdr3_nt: TGTGCCAGCAGTACCTCCAGGGCCTATGGCTACACCTTC
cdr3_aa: CASSTSRAYGYTF

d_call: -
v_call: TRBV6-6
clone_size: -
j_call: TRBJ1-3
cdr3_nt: TGTGCCAGCATTTCAGATATCAGGGCTGGAAACACCATATATTTT
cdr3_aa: CASISDIRAGNTIYF

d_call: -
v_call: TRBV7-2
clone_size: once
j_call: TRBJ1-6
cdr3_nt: TGTGCCAGCAGCTTAGGGGTGACAGGTACTTCACCCCTCCACTTT
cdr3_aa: CASSLGVTGTSPLHF

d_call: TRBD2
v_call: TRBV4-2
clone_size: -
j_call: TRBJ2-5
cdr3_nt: TGTGCCAGCAGCCAAGATCCGGGCGGAGGGAGGGCGGTCTCACAAGAGACCCAGTACTTC
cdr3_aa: CASSQDPGGGRAVSQETQYF

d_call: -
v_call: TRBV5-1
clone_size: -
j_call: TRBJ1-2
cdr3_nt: TGCGCCAGCAGCCCGGTAGCTAACTATGGCTACACCTTC
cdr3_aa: CASSPVANYGYTF

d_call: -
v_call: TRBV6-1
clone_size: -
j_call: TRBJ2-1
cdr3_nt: TGTGCCAGCGCCCCTACGGCCAGGGTCTACAATGAGCAGTTCTTC
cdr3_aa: CASAPTARVYNEQFF

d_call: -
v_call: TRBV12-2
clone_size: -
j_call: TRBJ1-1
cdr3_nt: TGTGCAAGTCGCTTTCCGGGACAATTGAACACTGAAGCTTTCTTT
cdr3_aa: CASRFPGQLNTEAFF

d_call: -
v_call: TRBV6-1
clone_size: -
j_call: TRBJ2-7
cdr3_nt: TGTGCCAGCAGTGAAGGAGCCGGGGTACCCTACGAGCAGTACTTC
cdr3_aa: CASSEGAGVPYEQYF

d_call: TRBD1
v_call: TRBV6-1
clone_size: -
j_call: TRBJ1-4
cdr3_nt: TGTGCCACCGCGCACCGGGACAGGGGGCAAAAACTGTTTTTT
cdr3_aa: CATAHRDRGQKLFF

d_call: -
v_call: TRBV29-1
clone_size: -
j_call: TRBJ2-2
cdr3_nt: TGCAGCGTTGGGCAGGGGGGAGGCGGGGAGCTGTTTTTT
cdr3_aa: CSVGQGGGGELFF

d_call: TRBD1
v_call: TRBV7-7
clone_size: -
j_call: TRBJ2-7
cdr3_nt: TGTGCCAGCAGCTTAAACCGACAGGGCGAGCAGTACTTC
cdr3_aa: CASSLNRQGEQYF

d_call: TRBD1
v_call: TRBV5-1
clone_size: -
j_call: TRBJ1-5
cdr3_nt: TGCGCCAGCAGCCCCGGGACAGGGGAGGCCTATAGCAATCAGCCCCAGCATTTT
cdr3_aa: CASSPGTGEAYSNQPQHF

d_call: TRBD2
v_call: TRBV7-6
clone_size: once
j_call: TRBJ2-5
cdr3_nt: TGTGCCAGCAGCTTTCGGGAGGGATGGTACCAAGAGACCCAGTACTTC
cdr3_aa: CASSFREGWYQETQYF

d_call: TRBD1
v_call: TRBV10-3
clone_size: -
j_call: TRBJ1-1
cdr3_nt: TGTGCCAGTGGGACAGGGGGAGGGATGAACACTGAAGCTTTCTTT
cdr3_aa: CASGTGGGMNTEAFF

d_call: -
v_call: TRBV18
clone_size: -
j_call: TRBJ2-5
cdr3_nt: TGTGCCAGCTCACCACCGGAGAGAAAGACCCAGTACTTC
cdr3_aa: CASSPPERKTQYF

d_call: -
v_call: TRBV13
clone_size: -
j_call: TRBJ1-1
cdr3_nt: TGTGCCAGCAGCTTAGGTGCAGGGTGGACTGAAGCTTTCTTT
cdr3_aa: CASSLGAGWTEAFF

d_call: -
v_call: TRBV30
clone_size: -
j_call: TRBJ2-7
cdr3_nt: TGTGCCTGGAGTACCCAAGACAGATCCTACGAGCAGTACTTC
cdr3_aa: CAWSTQDRSYEQYF

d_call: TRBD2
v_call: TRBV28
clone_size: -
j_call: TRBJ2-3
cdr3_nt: TGTGCCAGCAGTTTATACCAGCGGGAGGCAGATACGCAGTATTTT
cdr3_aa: CASSLYQREADTQYF

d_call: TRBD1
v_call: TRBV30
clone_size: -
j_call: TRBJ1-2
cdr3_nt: TGTGCCTTCCCGACAGGGACTGGCTACACCTTC
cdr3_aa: CAFPTGTGYTF

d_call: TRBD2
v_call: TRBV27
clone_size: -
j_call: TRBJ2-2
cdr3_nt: TGTGCCAGCGGCACTAGCGCCTACGCGAACACCGGGGAGCTGTTTTTT
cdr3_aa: CASGTSAYANTGELFF

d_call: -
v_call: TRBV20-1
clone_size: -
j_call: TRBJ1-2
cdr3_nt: TGCAGTGCTAGGGCAGGGTATGGCTACACCTTC
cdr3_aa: CSARAGYGYTF

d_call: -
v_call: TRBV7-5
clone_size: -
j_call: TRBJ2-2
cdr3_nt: TGTGCCAGAAGCCCGAGAGCGGGAGAGGGCGGGGAGCTGTTTTTT
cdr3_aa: CARSPRAGEGGELFF

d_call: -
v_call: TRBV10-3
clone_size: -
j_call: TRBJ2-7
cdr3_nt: TGTGCCTTCGGCGGTAGCTCCTACGAGCAGTACTTC
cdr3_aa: CAFGGSSYEQYF

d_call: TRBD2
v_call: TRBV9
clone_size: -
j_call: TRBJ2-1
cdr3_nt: TGTGCCAGCAGCCCCCGAGGGCGCTTAGCGGGAGTCTACAATGAGCAGTTCTTC
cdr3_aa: CASSPRGRLAGVYNEQFF

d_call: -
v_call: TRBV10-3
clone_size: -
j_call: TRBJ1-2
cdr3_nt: TGTGCCATCAGTGAGTCGATTTTAATAGGACAGAGCTATGGCTACACCTTC
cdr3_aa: CAISESILIGQSYGYTF

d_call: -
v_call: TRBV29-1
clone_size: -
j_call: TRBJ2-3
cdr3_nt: TGCAGCGTTGAAGATCTTCGGCGGAGGGGCGGCACAGATACGCAGTATTTT
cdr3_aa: CSVEDLRRRGGTDTQYF

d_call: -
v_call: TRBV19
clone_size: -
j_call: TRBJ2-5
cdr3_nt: TGTGCCAGTAGTATAGCGGCCAGAAGGGGAGAGACCCAGTACTTC
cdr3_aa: CASSIAARRGETQYF

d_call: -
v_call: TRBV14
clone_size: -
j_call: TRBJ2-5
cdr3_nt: TGTGCCAGCAGCCAAACGACTCAAGAGACCCAGTACTTC
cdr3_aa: CASSQTTQETQYF

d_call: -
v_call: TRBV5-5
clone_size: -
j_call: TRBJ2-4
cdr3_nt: TGTGCCAGCATCCCGGGGGGCGGATACATTCAGTACTTC
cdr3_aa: CASIPGGGYIQYF